The 15 T cell receptor beta chains below come from one sample, sequenced in a study of blood T cell repertoires in COVID-19. The data were produced by immunoSEQ multiplex PCR, yet TCRdb's version contains in-frame clones alone and is incomplete. The table includes roughly 7,900 clones, less than 90% detected once. The sample taken for sequencing was peripheral blood. These receptors all stem from a human donor with active COVID-19. The donor label of this sample is uncertain.

The chain couples TRBV13 to TRBJ2-3; 8 bases align to TRBD2. CDR1 PRHDT and CDR2 FYEKMQ come from the germline V gene (reference sequence). The CDR3 contains 17 residues. The J segment lost 2 bases and the V segment lost 5 bases, leaving 12 bases of the junction unmatched. The CDR3 DNA reads as TGTGCCAGCAGCCCCCGGAGTAGCGGGAAGACCACAGATACGCAGTATTTT. It translates to CASSPRSSGKTTDTQYF.

Only one count was recorded for this clone. The chain has TRBV10-3 and TRBJ2-3, with 10 bases matching TRBD2. Per the germline V gene, CDR1 is ENHRY and CDR2 is SYGVKD. This CDR3 is built from 21 residues. J gave up 6 bases and V 3 bases, and 24 bases lay outside the gene matches. The CDR3 DNA is TGTGCCATCAGTGACTTTCGCCCAGCGGGAGGGCCTTCAACCCGATTTGATACGCAGTATTTT. Translation: CAISDFRPAGGPSTRFDTQYF.

This chain uses TRBV30 with TRBJ1-1; D ambiguous. This CDR3 has 12 amino acids. With 1 base removed from V and 3 bases from J, the gap between germline ends came to 6 bases. Germline-derived CDR1 and CDR2 are GTSNPN and SVGIG (reference sequence). In DNA, the CDR3 is TGTGCCTGGAGTGCCTTCCACACTGAAGCTTTCTTT. Amino acids: CAWSAFHTEAFF.

The chain recombines TRBV19 with TRBJ1-5, with D perhaps TRBD1 (6 bases). This CDR3 region has 17 residues. The V end lost 4 bases, the J end lost 6 bases, and 22 bases lay between the germline ends. Germline V gene sequence: CDR1 LNHDA, CDR2 SQIVND (reference sequence). CDR3 residues: CASSSLLLAGVTQPQHF. CDR3 nucleotide sequence: TGTGCCAGTAGTAGTCTTCTGCTGGCAGGGGTTACTCAGCCCCAGCATTTT.

This clone was detected a few times. The rearrangement links TRBV6-2 or TRBV6-3 to TRBJ2-1; D is possibly TRBD1 or TRBD2 (6 bases each). With 6 bases removed from V and 4 bases from J, the gap between germline ends came to 10 bases. The CDR3 sequence is 13 residues long. The V gene's germline CDR1 is MNHEY and CDR2 SVGEGT. Here the CDR3 DNA reads TGTGCCAGCAGCGGGGGCGATTACAATGAGCAGTTCTTC. As protein: CASSGGDYNEQFF.

This chain uses TRBV28 with TRBJ2-2; 9 nucleotides agree with TRBD1. The CDR3 sequence is 16 residues long. From germline, CDR1 is MDHEN and CDR2 SYDVKM. Trimming cost V 6 bases and J 1 base; bases outside gene matches: 6. This CDR3 reads CASSVTGGKNTGELFF. CDR3 nucleotides: TGTGCCAGCAGCGTGACAGGGGGTAAGAACACCGGGGAGCTGTTTTTT.

The CDR3 sequence: CASSLSWSSYEQYF. CDR3 sequence (DNA): TGTGCCAGCAGTTTATCCTGGAGCTCCTACGAGCAGTACTTC. The chain links TRBV27 to TRBJ2-7; D not certain. The CDR3 consists of 14 residues. CDR1 MNHEY and CDR2 SMNVEV come from the germline V gene (reference sequence). V was pared by 0 bases and J by 0 bases, with 6 bases between.

This chain links TRBV27 with TRBJ1-1; 8 bases map to TRBD1. CDR3 size: 12 residues. Germline CDR1 is MNHEY and CDR2 is SMNVEV (reference sequence). J lost 8 bases, V lost 6 bases, and 5 bases had no gene match. As DNA, the CDR3 is TGTGCCAGCAGCCGGAGACAGGGGGAAGCTTTCTTT. This codes for CASSRRQGEAFF.

CDR3 nucleotides: TGTGCCAGCAGCGGGCCAGGGCCAGAGACCCAGTACTTC. It codes for CASSGPGPETQYF. The genes are TRBV5-5 and TRBJ2-5, with D maybe TRBD1 (5 bases). The germline V and J ends were trimmed by 4 bases and 4 bases, with 11 bases remaining between them. Germline values: CDR1 SGHKS, CDR2 YYEKEE (reference sequence). The CDR3 totals 13 residues.

The rearrangement links TRBV10-3 to TRBJ2-2; D may be TRBD1 (5 bases). The length of the CDR3 is 16 residues. V was shortened by 0 bases and J by 4 bases, with 12 bases between the two germline ends. Germline CDR1 ENHRY, CDR2 SYGVKD. The CDR3 spells CAISESPRGPTGELFF. The CDR3 DNA follows: TGTGCCATCAGTGAGTCGCCAAGGGGTCCCACCGGGGAGCTGTTTTTT.

The CDR3 loop reads CATSRDSNTEAFF. The CDR3 nucleotides are TGTGCCACCAGCAGAGACAGTAACACTGAAGCTTTCTTT. The chain uses TRBV15 and TRBJ1-1, with D hard to call. The ends were cut back, 0 bases at V and 2 bases at J, with 4 bases in the middle. The germline CDR1 and CDR2 sequences are LNHNV and YYDKDF (reference sequence). CDR3 length equals 13 residues.

This sequence joins TRBV14 and TRBJ2-3; maybe TRBD2 (6 bases). Per germline, CDR1 SGHDN and CDR2 FVKESK. The germline V and J ends were trimmed by 0 bases and 2 bases, with 12 bases remaining between them. The CDR3 is 16 residues long. The CDR3 DNA reads TGTGCCAGCAGCCAAGAGGCGAGCGGGCACACAGATACGCAGTATTTT. Translating it yields CASSQEASGHTDTQYF.

This chain uses TRBV4-1 with TRBJ1-5, with D perhaps TRBD1 (5 bases). This CDR3 contains 13 residues. Trimming stripped 4 bases from V and 5 bases from J, with 9 bases between. Germline V gene data show CDR1 as MGHRA and CDR2 as YSYEKL. The CDR3 DNA follows: TGCGCCAGCAGCCTCGAACAGGATCAGCCCCAGCATTTT. It translates to CASSLEQDQPQHF.

This sequence joins TRBV15 and TRBJ1-6; D is unclear. The CDR3 is made up of 14 amino acids. Trimming shortened V by 1 base and J by 6 bases, and 7 bases separated the two germline ends. CDR1 is LNHNV and CDR2 is YYDKDF in the germline V gene (reference sequence). The CDR3 loop is CATSRAASNSPLHF. CDR3 DNA sequence: TGTGCCACCAGCAGAGCCGCCAGTAATTCACCCCTCCACTTT.

The chain joins TRBV20-1 to TRBJ1-2; the D gene is possibly TRBD1 (6 bases). Germline CDR1 is DFQATT and CDR2 is SNEGSKA (reference sequence). V was trimmed by 3 bases and J by 4 bases, leaving 15 bases between them. The CDR3 is 14 residues long. CDR3 in amino acids: CSASGGGAGYGYTF. The CDR3 DNA follows: TGCAGTGCTAGTGGGGGGGGCGCGGGCTATGGCTACACCTTC.